A selection of T cell receptor beta chains follows, all from one sample in a study of Graves' ophthalmopathy and Graves' hyperthyroidism. TCRdb re-analysed the multiplex PCR reads in MiXCR, keeping a single row per CDR3 protein. Among around 520,000 distinct CDR3 sequences listed, 35% to 40% were seen once. The sequencing sample was made of peripheral blood or thyroid tissue (not recorded which). The receptors come from an adult man with Graves' hyperthyroidism. Both conserved end residues are part of each CDR3. The order of the fields is V gene, D gene, J gene, clone size, CDR3 protein, CDR3 DNA. D genes are given only for firm matches. Expanded clones are given a class, and other clones once, few, many or no size at all.

TRBV19,NA,TRBJ1-4,NA,CASISGATNEKLFF,TGTGCCAGTATTTCGGGCGCAACTAATGAAAAACTGTTTTTT
TRBV19,NA,TRBJ2-3,NA,CASSETGTGIDTQYF,TGTGCCAGTAGCGAAACAGGGACGGGGATAGATACGCAGTATTTT
TRBV15,NA,TRBJ1-1,many,CATSINREAFF,TGTGCCACCAGCATTAACAGGGAAGCTTTCTTT
TRBV7-2,NA,TRBJ2-2,NA,CASSSRPSTGELFF,TGTGCCAGCAGCTCCCGTCCCAGTACCGGGGAGCTGTTTTTT
TRBV7-9,NA,TRBJ2-7,NA,CASSSIHRTQSSYEQYF,TGTGCCAGCAGCTCGATTCATCGGACTCAGAGCTCCTACGAGCAGTACTTC
TRBV10-3,TRBD1,TRBJ1-3,few,CASSRDRGHSGNTIYF,TGTGCCAGCAGCCGGGACAGGGGCCACTCTGGAAACACCATATATTTT
TRBV29-1,TRBD1,TRBJ1-1,many,CSVLTGGAEAFF,TGCAGCGTTCTAACAGGGGGAGCTGAAGCTTTCTTT
TRBV14,NA,TRBJ2-7,NA,CASSQASWGLNNEQYF,TGTGCCAGCAGCCAAGCGTCCTGGGGGTTGAACAATGAGCAGTACTTC
TRBV24-1,NA,TRBJ2-6,many,CATSGVDSPSGANVLTF,TGTGCCACCAGTGGAGTGGACTCCCCCTCTGGGGCCAACGTCCTGACTTTC
TRBV6-5,NA,TRBJ1-1,few,CASKPPAGSEAFF,TGTGCCAGCAAACCCCCGGCGGGTTCTGAAGCTTTCTTT
TRBV6-2/TRBV6-3,NA,TRBJ1-4,NA,CASSPPSGDEKLFF,TGTGCCAGCAGTCCACCTAGCGGTGATGAAAAACTGTTTTTT
TRBV11-2,NA,TRBJ2-2,many,CASTLTSLTGELFF,TGTGCCAGCACCCTCACTAGCCTCACCGGGGAGCTGTTTTTT
TRBV20-1,TRBD1,TRBJ1-2,many,CSAPSQRQGYGYTF,TGCAGTGCTCCCTCCCAACGACAGGGATATGGCTACACCTTC
TRBV19,NA,TRBJ1-5,NA,CASSILELGGEPQHF,TGTGCCAGTAGTATATTAGAGCTTGGGGGTGAGCCCCAGCATTTT
TRBV20-1,NA,TRBJ2-1,NA,CSVPLENEQFF,TGCAGTGTTCCGCTTGAGAATGAGCAGTTCTTC
TRBV10-3,TRBD1,TRBJ2-6,NA,CAISEPQTGGSVLTF,TGTGCCATCAGTGAGCCGCAGACAGGGGGCAGCGTCCTGACTTTC
TRBV29-1,TRBD1,TRBJ1-1,many,CSARTGKNTEAFF,TGCAGCGCTCGGACAGGGAAAAACACTGAAGCTTTCTTT
TRBV24-1,TRBD1,TRBJ2-3,NA,CATSDLREQGAGDTQYF,TGTGCCACCAGTGATTTGAGGGAACAGGGGGCCGGGGATACGCAGTATTTT
TRBV20-1,NA,TRBJ1-1,NA,CSARDSRLLNTEAFF,TGCAGTGCTAGAGATAGCCGTCTGCTGAACACTGAAGCTTTCTTT
TRBV20-1,TRBD1,TRBJ2-2,many,CSAGQGSTGELFF,TGCAGTGCGGGACAGGGGTCCACCGGGGAGCTGTTTTTT
TRBV24-1,TRBD1,TRBJ2-7,NA,CATSDGTGFSYEQYF,TGTGCCACCAGTGATGGGACAGGATTCTCCTACGAGCAGTACTTC
TRBV7-9,NA,TRBJ2-1,NA,CASSRRGRLGNEQFF,TGTGCCAGCAGCCGACGGGGGAGGTTAGGCAATGAGCAGTTCTTC
TRBV15,TRBD2,TRBJ2-7,NA,CATSRVGLEAGGPTDTQYF,TGTGCCACCAGCAGAGTTGGGCTTGAGGCGGGGGGGCCAACAGATACGCAGTACTTC
TRBV10-3,NA,TRBJ2-2,NA,CASSPPLSLGTGELFF,TGTGCCAGCAGTCCCCCCTTAAGCCTCGGCACCGGGGAGCTGTTTTTT
TRBV11-2,TRBD1,TRBJ2-5,NA,CASSLSRGQVNVEQYF,TGTGCCAGCAGCTTATCTCGGGGACAGGTAAATGTTGAGCAGTACTTC
TRBV29-1,TRBD1,TRBJ1-2,NA,CSVPRSDRAYGYTF,TGCAGCGTCCCGAGGTCTGACAGGGCCTATGGCTACACCTTC
TRBV18,NA,TRBJ2-7,few,CASSHTQGSYEQYF,TGTGCCAGCTCACACACTCAGGGTTCGTACGAGCAGTACTTC
TRBV7-4,NA,TRBJ2-5,once,CASSVGLGARVQETQYF,TGTGCCAGCAGTGTGGGCTTAGGAGCAAGGGTCCAAGAGACCCAGTACTTC
TRBV7-2,NA,TRBJ2-1,few,CASSFDPLFGGYNEQFF,TGTGCCAGCAGCTTTGATCCGCTCTTCGGGGGATACAATGAGCAGTTCTTC
TRBV7-9,TRBD1,TRBJ2-2,NA,CASSSGTGTNTGELFF,TGTGCCAGCAGCTCCGGGACAGGAACGAACACCGGGGAGCTGTTTTTT
TRBV12-3/TRBV12-4,NA,TRBJ2-7,many,CASTLGGRMGEQYF,TGTGCCAGCACCCTGGGGGGCAGGATGGGCGAGCAGTACTTC